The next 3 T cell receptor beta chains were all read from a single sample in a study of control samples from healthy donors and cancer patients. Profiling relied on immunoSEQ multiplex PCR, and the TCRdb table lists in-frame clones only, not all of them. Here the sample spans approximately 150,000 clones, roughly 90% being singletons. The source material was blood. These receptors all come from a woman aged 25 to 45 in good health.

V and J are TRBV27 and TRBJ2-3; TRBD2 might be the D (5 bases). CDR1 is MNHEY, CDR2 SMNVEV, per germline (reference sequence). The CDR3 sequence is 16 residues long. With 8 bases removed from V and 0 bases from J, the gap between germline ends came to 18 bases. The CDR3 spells CASARKGVGSTDTQYF. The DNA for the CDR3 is TGTGCCAGCGCACGGAAGGGAGTTGGTAGCACAGATACGCAGTATTTT.

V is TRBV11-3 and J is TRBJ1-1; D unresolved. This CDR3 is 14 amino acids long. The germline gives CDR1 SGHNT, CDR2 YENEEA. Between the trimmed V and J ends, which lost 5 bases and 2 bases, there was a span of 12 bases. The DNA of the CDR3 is TGTGCCAGCAGCAGCCGGACGGGCAACACTGAAGCTTTCTTT. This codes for CASSSRTGNTEAFF.

CDR3 bases: TGTGCCAGCAGTTACATTGGGTCCACAGATACGCAGTATTTT. Translated, it gives CASSYIGSTDTQYF. The V gene is TRBV6-5, the J gene TRBJ2-3, with D unresolved. The V gene lost 2 bases and the J gene lost 2 bases, with 8 bases spanning the gap. The CDR3 runs 14 residues. Germline values: CDR1 MNHEY, CDR2 SVGAGI.